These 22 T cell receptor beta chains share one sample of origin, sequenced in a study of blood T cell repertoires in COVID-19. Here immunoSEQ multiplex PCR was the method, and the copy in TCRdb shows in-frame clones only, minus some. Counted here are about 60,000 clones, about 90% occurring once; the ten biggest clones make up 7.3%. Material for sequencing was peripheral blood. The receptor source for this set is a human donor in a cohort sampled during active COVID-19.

This chain's CDR3 is CASSERQTSGRVDEQFF. CDR3 bases: TGTGCCAGCAGTGAACGCCAAACTAGCGGGAGGGTGGATGAGCAGTTCTTC. This sequence joins TRBV6-1 and TRBJ2-1; 13 bases line up with TRBD2. The CDR3 length is 17 residues. Trimming took 2 bases from V and 8 from J; bases not matched to a gene: 9. Per germline, CDR1 MNHNS and CDR2 SASEGT.

For the CDR3, the DNA is TGTGCCAGCGCTAGCGAGTACTCCTACGAGCAGTACTTC. It encodes CASASEYSYEQYF. The gene calls are TRBV6-5 and TRBJ2-7; the D gene is possibly TRBD2 (6 bases). This CDR3 region has 13 residues. Trimming removed 8 bases from V and 0 bases from J, with 11 bases in between. Germline V CDR1 and CDR2: MNHEY, SVGAGI.

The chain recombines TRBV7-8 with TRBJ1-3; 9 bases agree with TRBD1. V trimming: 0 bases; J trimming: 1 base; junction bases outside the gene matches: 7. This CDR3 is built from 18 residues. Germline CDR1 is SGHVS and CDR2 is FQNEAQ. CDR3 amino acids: CASSLAGTGSFSGNTIYF. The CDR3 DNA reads TGTGCCAGCAGCTTAGCGGGGACAGGGTCTTTTTCTGGAAACACCATATATTTT.

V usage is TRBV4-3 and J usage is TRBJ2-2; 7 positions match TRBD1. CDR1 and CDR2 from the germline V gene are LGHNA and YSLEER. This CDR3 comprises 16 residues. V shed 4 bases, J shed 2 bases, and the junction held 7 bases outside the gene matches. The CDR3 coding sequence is TGCGCCAGCAGCCCAAGGACAGGCCCCAACACCGGGGAGCTGTTTTTT. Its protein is CASSPRTGPNTGELFF.

CDR3 protein: CASRLTGVDPLEQYF. Here the CDR3 DNA reads TGCGCCAGCAGACTGACAGGGGTAGACCCTCTCGAGCAGTACTTC. The V and J genes are TRBV10-1 and TRBJ2-7; TRBD1 matches 8 bases. Trimming took 6 bases from V and 6 from J; bases not matched to a gene: 13. Germline values: CDR1 WNHNN, CDR2 SYGVQD (reference sequence). This CDR3 is built from 15 residues.

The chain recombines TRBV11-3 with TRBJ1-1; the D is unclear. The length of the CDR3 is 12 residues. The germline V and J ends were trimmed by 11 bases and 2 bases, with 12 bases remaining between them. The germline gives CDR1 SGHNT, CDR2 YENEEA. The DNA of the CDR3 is TGTGCCGCGATGGTAAGTAACACTGAAGCTTTCTTT. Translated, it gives CAAMVSNTEAFF.

The CDR3 DNA is TGCGCCAGCAGCCACAGGGAGGGGGAAAAACTGTTTTTT. Translated, it gives CASSHREGEKLFF. The chain has TRBV5-1 and TRBJ1-4, with TRBD1 as a possible D gene (6 bases). This CDR3 has 13 residues. Trimming pared 4 bases from V and 8 bases from J, leaving 12 bases between. Germline V gene data show CDR1 as SGHRS and CDR2 as YFSETQ. The variable domain in full, completed from reference TRBV5-1 and TRBJ1-4, reads KAGVTQTPRYLIKTRGQQVTLSCSPISGHRSVSWYQQTPGQGLQFLFEYFSETQRNKGNFPGRFSGRQFSNSRSEMNVSTLELGDSALYLCASSHREGEKLFFGSGTQLSVL.

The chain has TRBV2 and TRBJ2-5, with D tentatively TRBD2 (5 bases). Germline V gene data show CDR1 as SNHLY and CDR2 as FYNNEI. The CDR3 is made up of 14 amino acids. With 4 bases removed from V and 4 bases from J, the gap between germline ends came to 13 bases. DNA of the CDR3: TGTGCCAGCAGTGCCCCCCCAGAGGGAGAGACCCAGTACTTC. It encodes CASSAPPEGETQYF.

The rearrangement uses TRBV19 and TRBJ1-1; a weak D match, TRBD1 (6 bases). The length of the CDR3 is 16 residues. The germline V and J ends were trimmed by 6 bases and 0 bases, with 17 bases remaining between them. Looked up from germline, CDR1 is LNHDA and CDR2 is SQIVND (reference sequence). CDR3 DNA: TGTGCCAGTAGAAGGCTAGGGGGAGGGATGAACACTGAAGCTTTCTTT. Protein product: CASRRLGGGMNTEAFF.

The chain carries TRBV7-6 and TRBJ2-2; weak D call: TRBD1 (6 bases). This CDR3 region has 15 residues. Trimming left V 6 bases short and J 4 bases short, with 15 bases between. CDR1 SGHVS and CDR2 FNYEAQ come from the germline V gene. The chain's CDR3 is CASRSVEGVTGELFF. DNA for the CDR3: TGTGCCAGCAGGTCAGTAGAGGGGGTCACCGGGGAGCTGTTTTTT.

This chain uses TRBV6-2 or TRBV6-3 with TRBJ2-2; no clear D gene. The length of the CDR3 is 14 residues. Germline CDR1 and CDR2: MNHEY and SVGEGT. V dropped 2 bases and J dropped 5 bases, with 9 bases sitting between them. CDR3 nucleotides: TGTGCCAGCAGTTACGTCGAGAGGACCGGGGAGCTGTTTTTT. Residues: CASSYVERTGELFF.

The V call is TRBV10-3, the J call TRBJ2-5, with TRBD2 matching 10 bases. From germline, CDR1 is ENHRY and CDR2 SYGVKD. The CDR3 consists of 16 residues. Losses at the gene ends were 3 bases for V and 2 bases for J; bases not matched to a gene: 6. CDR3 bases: TGTGCCATCAGTGACCGGACTAGCGGTTATCAAGAGACCCAGTACTTC. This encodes CAISDRTSGYQETQYF.

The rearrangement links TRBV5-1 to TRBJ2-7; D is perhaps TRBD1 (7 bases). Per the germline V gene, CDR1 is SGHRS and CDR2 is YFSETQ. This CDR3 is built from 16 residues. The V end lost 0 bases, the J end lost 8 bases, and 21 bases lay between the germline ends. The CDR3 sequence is CASSLGRQGGSHQQYF. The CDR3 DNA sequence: TGCGCCAGCAGCTTGGGTCGACAGGGAGGATCCCATCAGCAGTACTTC.

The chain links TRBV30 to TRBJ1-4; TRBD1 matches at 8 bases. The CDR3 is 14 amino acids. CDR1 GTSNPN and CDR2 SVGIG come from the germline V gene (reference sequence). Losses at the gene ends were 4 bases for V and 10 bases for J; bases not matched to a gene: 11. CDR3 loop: CAWTPGQGRGKLFF. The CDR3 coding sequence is TGTGCCTGGACCCCAGGACAGGGTCGCGGAAAACTGTTTTTT.

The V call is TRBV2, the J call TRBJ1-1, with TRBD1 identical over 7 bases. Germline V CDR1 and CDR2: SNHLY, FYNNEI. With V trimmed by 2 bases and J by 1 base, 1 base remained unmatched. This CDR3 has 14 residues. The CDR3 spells CASSERQGNTEAFF. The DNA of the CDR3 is TGTGCCAGCAGTGAAAGACAGGGGAACACTGAAGCTTTCTTT.

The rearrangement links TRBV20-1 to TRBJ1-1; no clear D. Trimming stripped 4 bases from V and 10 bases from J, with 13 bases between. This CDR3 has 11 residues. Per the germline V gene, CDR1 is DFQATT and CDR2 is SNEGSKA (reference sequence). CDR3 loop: CSAIEEATAFF. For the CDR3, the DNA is TGCAGTGCTATAGAGGAGGCTACAGCTTTCTTT.

The CDR3 DNA is TGCGCCAGCAGCTTGATCGGACAGGGGACTGGGGCCAACGTCCTGACTTTC. Protein sequence: CASSLIGQGTGANVLTF. The rearrangement joins TRBV5-1 to TRBJ2-6, with TRBD1 matching 9 bases. CDR1 is SGHRS, CDR2 YFSETQ, per germline. This CDR3 region has 17 residues. Trimming took 1 base from V and 2 from J; bases not matched to a gene: 4. Complete variable domain (other parts from reference TRBV5-1 and TRBJ2-6): KAGVTQTPRYLIKTRGQQVTLSCSPISGHRSVSWYQQTPGQGLQFLFEYFSETQRNKGNFPGRFSGRQFSNSRSEMNVSTLELGDSALYLCASSLIGQGTGANVLTFGAGSRLTVL.

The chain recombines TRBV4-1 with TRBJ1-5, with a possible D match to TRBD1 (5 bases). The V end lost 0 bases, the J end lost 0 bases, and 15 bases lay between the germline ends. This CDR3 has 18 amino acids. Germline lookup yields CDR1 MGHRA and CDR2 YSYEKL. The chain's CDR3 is CASSQEISGLDSNQPQHF. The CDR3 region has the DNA TGCGCCAGCAGCCAAGAAATTTCGGGACTGGATAGCAATCAGCCCCAGCATTTT.

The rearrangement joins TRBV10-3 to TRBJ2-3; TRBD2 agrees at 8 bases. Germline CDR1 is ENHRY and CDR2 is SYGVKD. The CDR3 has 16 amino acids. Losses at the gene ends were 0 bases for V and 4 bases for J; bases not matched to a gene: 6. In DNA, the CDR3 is TGTGCCATCAGTGAGTCCGGAACGGGGGGGCCAGATACGCAGTATTTT. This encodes CAISESGTGGPDTQYF.

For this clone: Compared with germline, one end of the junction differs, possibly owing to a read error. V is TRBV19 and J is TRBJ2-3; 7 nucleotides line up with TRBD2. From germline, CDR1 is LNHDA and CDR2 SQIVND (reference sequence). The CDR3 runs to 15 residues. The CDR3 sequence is CASSVLAEDTVTQYF. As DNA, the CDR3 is TGTGCCAGTAGTGTCCTAGCGGAAGACACAGTTACGCAGTATTTT.

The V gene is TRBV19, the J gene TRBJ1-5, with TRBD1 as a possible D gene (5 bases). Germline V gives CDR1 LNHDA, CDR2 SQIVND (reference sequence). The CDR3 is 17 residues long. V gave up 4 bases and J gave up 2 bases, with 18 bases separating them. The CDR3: CASSTITTERGNQPQHF. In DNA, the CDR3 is TGTGCCAGTAGTACAATAACGACAGAAAGGGGCAATCAGCCCCAGCATTTT.

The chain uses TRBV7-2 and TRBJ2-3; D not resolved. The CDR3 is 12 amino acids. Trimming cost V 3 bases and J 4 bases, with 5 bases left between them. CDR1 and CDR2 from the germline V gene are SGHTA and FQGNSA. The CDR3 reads CASSFPADTQYF. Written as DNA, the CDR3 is TGTGCCAGCAGCTTCCCGGCAGATACGCAGTATTTT. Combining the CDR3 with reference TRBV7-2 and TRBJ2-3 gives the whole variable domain GAGVSQSPSNKVTEKGKDVELRCDPISGHTALYWYRQSLGQGLEFLIYFQGNSAPDKSGLPSDRFSAERTGGSVSTLTIQRTQQEDSAVYLCASSFPADTQYFGPGTRLTVL.